The clone carrying this T cell receptor (beta chain) was seen a handful of times. This sample's time point: patch test 1, 2 weeks after DPC sensitization. This sample's treatment: therapeutic diphenylcyclopropenone sensitization with weekly scalp DPC. These data originate in a study of human T cells and chemical hapten exposure. Per germline, CDR1 SQVTM and CDR2 ANQGSEA. V was pared by 4 bases and J by 2 bases, with 12 bases between. This CDR3 region has 14 residues. One entry per CDR3 protein, called by TCRdb with MiXCR from the RACE reads. The sample includes about 110,000 distinct CDR3 sequences, approximately 10% of them seen just once.

The clonotype comes from a woman aged 40-49 years with alopecia areata. Some clones in this sample may be carry-over from other donors' samples. V is TRBV29-1 and J is TRBJ2-1; possibly TRBD2 for D (7 bases). The starting material was whole blood, obtained in connection with sensitization to the hapten diphenylcyclopropenone (DPC). The CDR3 spells CSVAGGPAYNEQFF. In DNA form, the CDR3 reads TGCAGCGTTGCGGGGGGCCCAGCCTACAATGAGCAGTTCTTC.